The T cell receptor (beta chain) described here comes from a study of T cells in Graves' hyperthyroidism and ophthalmopathy. Across the study: Upon initial diagnosis and before any treatment, peripheral blood was collected. Notes on the study in general: Most expanded thyroid clonotypes above 0.001 recurred in blood.

It was uncontrolled infection, other autoimmune disease, pregnancy or lactation that excluded patients. The study based diagnoses on clinical symptoms, serum thyroxine and TRAb, thyroid ultrasound and orbital computed tomography. V was trimmed by 7 bases and J by 1 base, leaving 14 bases between them. The CDR3 totals 15 residues. CDR1 and CDR2 from the germline V gene are SGHVS and FQNEAQ. The source material, RNA transcripts, was used to amplify TCR beta CDR3 regions. With the HTBI primer set, the TCR CDR3 went through a first round of RT-PCR. TCRdb redid the calling of the multiplex PCR reads with MiXCR, one entry per CDR3 protein. The sample shows 300,000 to 450,000 distinct CDR3 sequences, more than 14% of them seen only once. This clonotype came up many times. What it binds is unknown.

The origin of this receptor is a woman in her 30s with Graves' ophthalmopathy. The chain employs TRBV7-8 and TRBJ2-1; D might be TRBD2 (5 bases). Input material: blood. CDR3 in amino acids: CASTLLDRSYNEQFF. CDR3 coding DNA: TGTGCCAGCACCCTACTAGACCGGTCCTACAATGAGCAGTTCTTC. Full variable domain (rest looked up from reference TRBV7-8 and TRBJ2-1): GAGVSQSPRYKVAKRGQDVALRCDPISGHVSLFWYQQALGQGPEFLTYFQNEAQLDKSGLPSDRFFAERPEGSVSTLKIQRTQQEDSAVYLCASTLLDRSYNEQFFGPGTRLTVL.